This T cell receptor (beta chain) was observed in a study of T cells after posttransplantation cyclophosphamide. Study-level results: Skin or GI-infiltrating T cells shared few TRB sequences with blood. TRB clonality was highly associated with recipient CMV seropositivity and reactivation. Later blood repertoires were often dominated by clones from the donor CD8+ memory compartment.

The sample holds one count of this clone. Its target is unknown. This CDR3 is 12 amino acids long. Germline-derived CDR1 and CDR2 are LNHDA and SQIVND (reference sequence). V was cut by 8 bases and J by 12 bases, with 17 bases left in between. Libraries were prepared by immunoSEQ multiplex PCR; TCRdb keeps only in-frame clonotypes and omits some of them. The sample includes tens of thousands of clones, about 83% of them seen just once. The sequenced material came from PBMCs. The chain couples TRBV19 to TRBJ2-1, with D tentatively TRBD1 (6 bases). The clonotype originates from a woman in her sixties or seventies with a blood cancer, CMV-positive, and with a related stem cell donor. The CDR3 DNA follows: TGTGCCAGTTCAAACCTCAGGGGACCGCAGTTCTTC. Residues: CASSNLRGPQFF.